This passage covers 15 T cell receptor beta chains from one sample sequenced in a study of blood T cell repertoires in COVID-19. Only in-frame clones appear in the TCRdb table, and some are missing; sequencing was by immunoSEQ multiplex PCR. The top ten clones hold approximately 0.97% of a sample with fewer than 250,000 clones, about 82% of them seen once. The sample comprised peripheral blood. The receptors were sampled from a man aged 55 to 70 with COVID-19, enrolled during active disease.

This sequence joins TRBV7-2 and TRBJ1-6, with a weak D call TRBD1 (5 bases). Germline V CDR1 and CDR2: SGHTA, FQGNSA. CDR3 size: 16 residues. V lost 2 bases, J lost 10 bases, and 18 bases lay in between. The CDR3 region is CASSLSLGQGRSPLHF. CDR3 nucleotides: TGTGCCAGCAGCTTAAGTTTAGGGCAGGGAAGGTCACCCCTCCACTTT.

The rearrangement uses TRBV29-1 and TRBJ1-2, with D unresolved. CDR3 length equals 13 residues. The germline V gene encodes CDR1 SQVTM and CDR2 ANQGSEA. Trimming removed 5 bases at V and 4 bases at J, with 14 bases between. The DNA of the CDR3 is TGCAGCGTTCGGGCCCCGGAGGGCTATGGCTACACCTTC. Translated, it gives CSVRAPEGYGYTF.

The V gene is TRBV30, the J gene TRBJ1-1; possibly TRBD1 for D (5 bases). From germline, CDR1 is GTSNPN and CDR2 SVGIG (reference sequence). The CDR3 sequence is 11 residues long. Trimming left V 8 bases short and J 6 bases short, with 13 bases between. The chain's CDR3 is CAGGEYSEAFF. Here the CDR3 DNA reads TGTGCCGGGGGGGAGTACTCTGAAGCTTTCTTT. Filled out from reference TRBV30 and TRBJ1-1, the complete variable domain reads SQTIHQWPATLVQPVGSPLSLECTVEGTSNPNLYWYRQAAGRGLQLLFYSVGIGQISSEVPQNLSASRPQDRQFILSSKKLLLSDSGFYLCAGGEYSEAFFGQGTRLTVV.

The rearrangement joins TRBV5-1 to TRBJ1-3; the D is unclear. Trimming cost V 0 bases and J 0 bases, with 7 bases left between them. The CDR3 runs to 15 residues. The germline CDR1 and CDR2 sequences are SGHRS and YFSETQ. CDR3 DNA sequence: TGCGCCAGCAGCTTGGTGGAGGCCTCTGGAAACACCATATATTTT. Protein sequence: CASSLVEASGNTIYF.

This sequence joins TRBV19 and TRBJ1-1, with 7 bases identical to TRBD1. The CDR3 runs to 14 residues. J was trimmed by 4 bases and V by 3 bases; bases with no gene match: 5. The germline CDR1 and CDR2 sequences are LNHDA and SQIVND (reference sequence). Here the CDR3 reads CASSIFAGGTEAFF. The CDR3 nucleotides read TGTGCCAGTAGTATTTTCGCAGGGGGCACTGAAGCTTTCTTT.

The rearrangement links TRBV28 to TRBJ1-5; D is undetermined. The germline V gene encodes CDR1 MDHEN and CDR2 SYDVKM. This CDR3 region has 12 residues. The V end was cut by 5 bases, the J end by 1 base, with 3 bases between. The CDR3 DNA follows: TGTGCCAGCAGTCGGAGCAATCAGCCCCAGCATTTT. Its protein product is CASSRSNQPQHF.

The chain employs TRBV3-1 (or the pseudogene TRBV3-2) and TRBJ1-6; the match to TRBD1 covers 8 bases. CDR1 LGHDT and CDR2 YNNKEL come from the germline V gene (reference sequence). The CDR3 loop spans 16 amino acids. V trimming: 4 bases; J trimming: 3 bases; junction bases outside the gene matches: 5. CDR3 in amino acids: CASSRTGQVYNSPLHF. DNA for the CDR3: TGTGCCAGCAGCCGAACGGGACAGGTCTATAATTCACCCCTCCACTTT.

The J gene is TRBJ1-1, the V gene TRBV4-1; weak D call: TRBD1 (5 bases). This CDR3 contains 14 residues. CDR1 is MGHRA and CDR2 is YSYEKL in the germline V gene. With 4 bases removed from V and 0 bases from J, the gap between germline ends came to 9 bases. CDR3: CASSRQSMNTEAFF. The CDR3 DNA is TGCGCCAGCAGCCGACAGAGCATGAACACTGAAGCTTTCTTT.

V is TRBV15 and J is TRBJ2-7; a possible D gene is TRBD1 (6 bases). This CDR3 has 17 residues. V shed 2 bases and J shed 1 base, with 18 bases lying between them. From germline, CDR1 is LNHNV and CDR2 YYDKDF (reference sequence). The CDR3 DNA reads TGTGCCACCAGCAGACCCGAGGACGGACAGCGATCCTACGAGCAGTACTTC. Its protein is CATSRPEDGQRSYEQYF.

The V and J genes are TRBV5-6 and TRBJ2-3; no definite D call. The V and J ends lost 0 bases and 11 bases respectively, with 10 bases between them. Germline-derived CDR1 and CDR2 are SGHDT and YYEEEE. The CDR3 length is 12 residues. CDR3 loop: CASSLEGVKQYF. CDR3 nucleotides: TGTGCCAGCAGCTTGGAAGGAGTGAAGCAGTATTTT. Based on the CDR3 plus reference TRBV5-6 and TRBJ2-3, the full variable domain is DAGVTQSPTHLIKTRGQQVTLRCSPKSGHDTVSWYQQALGQGPQFIFQYYEEEERQRGNFPDRFSGHQFPNYSSELNVNALLLGDSALYLCASSLEGVKQYFGPGTRLTVL.

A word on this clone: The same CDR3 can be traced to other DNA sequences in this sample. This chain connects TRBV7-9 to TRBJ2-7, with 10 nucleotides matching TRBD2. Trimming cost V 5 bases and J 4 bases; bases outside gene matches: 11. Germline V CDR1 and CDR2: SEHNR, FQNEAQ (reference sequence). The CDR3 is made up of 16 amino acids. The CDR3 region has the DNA TGTGCCAGCAGCCCCCCTGGGGCTAGCGGGAGTTACGAGCAGTACTTC. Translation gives CASSPPGASGSYEQYF.

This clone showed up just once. CDR3 in DNA: TGTGCCAGCAGCTTGGACAGGAGCTCCTACAATGAGCAGTTCTTC. It codes for CASSLDRSSYNEQFF. This sequence joins TRBV7-6 and TRBJ2-1; 7 bases fit TRBD1. This CDR3 region has 15 residues. Germline V CDR1 and CDR2: SGHVS, FNYEAQ. V shed 3 bases, J shed 0 bases, and the junction held 2 bases outside the gene matches.

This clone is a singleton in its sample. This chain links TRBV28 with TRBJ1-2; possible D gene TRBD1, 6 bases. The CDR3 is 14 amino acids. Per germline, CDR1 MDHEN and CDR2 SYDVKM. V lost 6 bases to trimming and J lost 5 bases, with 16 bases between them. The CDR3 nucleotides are TGTGCCAGCAGCCGGGAGGGGGGTAGGTATGGCTACACCTTC. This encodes CASSREGGRYGYTF.

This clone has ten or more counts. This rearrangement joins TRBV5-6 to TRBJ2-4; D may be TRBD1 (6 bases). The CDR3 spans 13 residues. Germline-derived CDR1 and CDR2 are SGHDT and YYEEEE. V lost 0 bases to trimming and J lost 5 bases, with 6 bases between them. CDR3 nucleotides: TGTGCCAGCAGCTTGGGGACAGAAAACATTCAGTACTTC. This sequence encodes CASSLGTENIQYF.

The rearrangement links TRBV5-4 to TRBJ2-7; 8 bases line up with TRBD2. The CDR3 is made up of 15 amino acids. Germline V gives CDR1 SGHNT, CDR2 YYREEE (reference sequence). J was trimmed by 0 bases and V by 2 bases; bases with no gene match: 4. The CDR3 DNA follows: TGTGCCAGCAGCTTAAGCGGGAGTAGCTCCTACGAGCAGTACTTC. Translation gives CASSLSGSSSYEQYF.